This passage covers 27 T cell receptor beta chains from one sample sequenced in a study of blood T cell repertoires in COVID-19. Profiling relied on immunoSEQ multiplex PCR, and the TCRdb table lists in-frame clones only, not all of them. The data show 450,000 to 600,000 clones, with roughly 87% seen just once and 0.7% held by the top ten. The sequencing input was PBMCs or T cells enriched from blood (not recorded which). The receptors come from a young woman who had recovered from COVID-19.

The chain's CDR3 is CASSQPGGELFF. CDR3 DNA sequence: TGCGCCAGCAGCCAACCGGGAGGGGAGCTGTTTTTT. The rearrangement links TRBV4-1 to TRBJ2-2; a weak D match, TRBD2 (5 bases). Trimming took off 2 bases at V and 8 bases at J, with 6 bases between the two ends. The CDR3 spans 12 residues. Germline V gives CDR1 MGHRA, CDR2 YSYEKL.

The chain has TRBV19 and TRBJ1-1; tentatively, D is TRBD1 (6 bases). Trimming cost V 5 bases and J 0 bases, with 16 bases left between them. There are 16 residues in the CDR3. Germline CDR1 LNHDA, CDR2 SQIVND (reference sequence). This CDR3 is CASSPRDTGMNTEAFF. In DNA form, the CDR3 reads TGTGCCAGTAGTCCCCGGGACACCGGCATGAACACTGAAGCTTTCTTT.

CDR3 residues: CASGRTGGQTEAFF. CDR3 bases: TGTGCCAGCGGTCGGACAGGGGGCCAGACTGAAGCTTTCTTT. J is TRBJ1-1 and V is TRBV6-6; TRBD1 matches at 11 bases. Germline trimming cut 8 bases from V and 5 bases from J; bases unmatched to any gene: 7. CDR3 length: 14 residues. CDR1 MNHNY and CDR2 SVGAGI come from the germline V gene (reference sequence).

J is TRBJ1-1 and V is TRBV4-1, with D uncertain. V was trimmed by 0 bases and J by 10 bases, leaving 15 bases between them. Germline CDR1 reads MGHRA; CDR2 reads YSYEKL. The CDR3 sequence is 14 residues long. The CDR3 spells CASSQEARNRGAFF. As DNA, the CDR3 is TGCGCCAGCAGCCAAGAAGCCCGGAATCGAGGAGCTTTCTTT.

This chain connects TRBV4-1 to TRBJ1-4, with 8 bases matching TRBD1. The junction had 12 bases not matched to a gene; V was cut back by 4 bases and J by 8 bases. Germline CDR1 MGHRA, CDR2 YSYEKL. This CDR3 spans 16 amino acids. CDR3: CASSRESTGEGEKLFF. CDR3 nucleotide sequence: TGCGCCAGCAGCCGAGAATCGACAGGGGAGGGGGAAAAACTGTTTTTT.

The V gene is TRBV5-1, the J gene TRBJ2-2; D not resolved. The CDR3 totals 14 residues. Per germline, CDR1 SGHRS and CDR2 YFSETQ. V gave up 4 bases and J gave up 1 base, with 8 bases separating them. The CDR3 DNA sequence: TGCGCCAGCAGCCTGATACAGAACACCGGGGAGCTGTTTTTT. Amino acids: CASSLIQNTGELFF.

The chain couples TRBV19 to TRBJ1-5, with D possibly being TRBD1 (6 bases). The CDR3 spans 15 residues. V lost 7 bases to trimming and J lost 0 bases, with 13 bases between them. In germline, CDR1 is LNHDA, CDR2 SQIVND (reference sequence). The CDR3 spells CASTATGRSNQPQHF. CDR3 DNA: TGTGCCAGTACCGCGACAGGCCGTAGCAATCAGCCCCAGCATTTT.

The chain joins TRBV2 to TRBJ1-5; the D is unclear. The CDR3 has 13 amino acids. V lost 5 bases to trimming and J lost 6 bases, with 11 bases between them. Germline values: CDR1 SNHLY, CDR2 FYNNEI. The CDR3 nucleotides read TGTGCCAGCAGTTTGGGGAGAAGTCAGCCCCAGCATTTT. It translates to CASSLGRSQPQHF.

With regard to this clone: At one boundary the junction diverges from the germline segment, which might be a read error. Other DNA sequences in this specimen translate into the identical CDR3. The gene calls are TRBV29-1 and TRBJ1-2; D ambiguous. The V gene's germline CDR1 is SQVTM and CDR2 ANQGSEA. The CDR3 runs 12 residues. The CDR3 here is CSATSGNYGYTF. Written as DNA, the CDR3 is TGTAGCGCCACCTCGGGAAACTATGGCTACACCTTC.

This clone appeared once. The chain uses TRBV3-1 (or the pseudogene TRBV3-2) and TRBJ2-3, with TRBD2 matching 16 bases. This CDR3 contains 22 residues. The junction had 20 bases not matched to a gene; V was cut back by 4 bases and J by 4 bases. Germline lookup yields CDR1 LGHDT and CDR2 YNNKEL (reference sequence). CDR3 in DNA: TGTGCCAGCAGCCTAGAACGATCGGGACTAGCGGGGGGGCGTTTCTTTTCAGATACGCAGTATTTT. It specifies CASSLERSGLAGGRFFSDTQYF.

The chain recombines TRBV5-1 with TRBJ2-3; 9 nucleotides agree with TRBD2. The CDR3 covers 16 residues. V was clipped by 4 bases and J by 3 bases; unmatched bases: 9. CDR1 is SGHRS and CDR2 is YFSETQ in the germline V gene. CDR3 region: CASSEPTSGWTDTQYF. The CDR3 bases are TGCGCCAGCAGCGAACCAACTAGCGGGTGGACAGATACGCAGTATTTT.

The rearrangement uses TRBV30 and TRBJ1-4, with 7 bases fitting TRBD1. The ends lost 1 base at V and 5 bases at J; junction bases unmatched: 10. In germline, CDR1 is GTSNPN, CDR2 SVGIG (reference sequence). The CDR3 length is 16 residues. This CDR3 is CAWSEPNGQVNEKLFF. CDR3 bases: TGTGCCTGGAGTGAGCCTAATGGACAGGTGAATGAAAAACTGTTTTTT.

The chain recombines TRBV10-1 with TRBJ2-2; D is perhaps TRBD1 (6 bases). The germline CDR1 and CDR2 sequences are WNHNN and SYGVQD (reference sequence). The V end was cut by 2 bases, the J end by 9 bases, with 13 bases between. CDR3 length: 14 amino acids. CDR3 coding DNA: TGCGCCAGCAGTGAGGAGTCGGACAGCCGGGAGCTGTTTTTT. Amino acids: CASSEESDSRELFF.

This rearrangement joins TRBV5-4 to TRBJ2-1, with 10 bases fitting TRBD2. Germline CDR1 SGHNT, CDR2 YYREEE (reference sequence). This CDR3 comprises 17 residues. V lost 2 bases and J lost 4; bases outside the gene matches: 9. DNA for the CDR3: TGTGCCAGCAGCTTTCGCCCGGTAGCGGGGGGATACAATGAGCAGTTCTTC. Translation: CASSFRPVAGGYNEQFF.

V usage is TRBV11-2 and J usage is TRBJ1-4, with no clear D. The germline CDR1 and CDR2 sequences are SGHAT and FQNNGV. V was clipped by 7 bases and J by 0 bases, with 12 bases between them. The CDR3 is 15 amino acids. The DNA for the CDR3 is TGTGCCAGCAAGAACGTGCCGGCAACTAATGAAAAACTGTTTTTT. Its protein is CASKNVPATNEKLFF.

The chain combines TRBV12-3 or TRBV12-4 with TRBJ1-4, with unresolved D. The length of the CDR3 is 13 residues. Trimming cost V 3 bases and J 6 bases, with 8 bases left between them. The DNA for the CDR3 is TGTGCCAGCAGTTTCGGGAGGTATGAAAAACTGTTTTTT. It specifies CASSFGRYEKLFF.

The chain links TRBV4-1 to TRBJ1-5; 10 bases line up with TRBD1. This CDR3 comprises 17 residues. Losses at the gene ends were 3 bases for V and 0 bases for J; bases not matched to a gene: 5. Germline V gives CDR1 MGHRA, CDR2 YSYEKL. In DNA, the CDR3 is TGCGCCAGCAGCCAGTCGGGGACAGGGGATAGCAATCAGCCCCAGCATTTT. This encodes CASSQSGTGDSNQPQHF.

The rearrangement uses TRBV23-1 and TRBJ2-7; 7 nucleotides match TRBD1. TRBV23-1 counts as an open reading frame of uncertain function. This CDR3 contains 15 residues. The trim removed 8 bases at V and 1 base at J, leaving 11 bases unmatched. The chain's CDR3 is CASPLTGRGSYEQYF. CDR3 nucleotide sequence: TGCGCCAGCCCACTCACGGGCAGGGGGTCCTACGAGCAGTACTTC.

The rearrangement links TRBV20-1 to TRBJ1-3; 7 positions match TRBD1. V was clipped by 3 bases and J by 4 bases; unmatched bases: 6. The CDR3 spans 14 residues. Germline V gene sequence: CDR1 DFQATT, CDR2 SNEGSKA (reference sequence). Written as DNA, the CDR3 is TGCAGTGCTAGTAGGCCGGGACAGGGAAACACCATATATTTT. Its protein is CSASRPGQGNTIYF.

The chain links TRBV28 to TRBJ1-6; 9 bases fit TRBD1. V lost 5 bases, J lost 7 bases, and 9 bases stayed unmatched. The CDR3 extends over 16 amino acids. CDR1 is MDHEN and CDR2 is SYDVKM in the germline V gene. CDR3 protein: CASSPGGDRVNSPLHF. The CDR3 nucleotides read TGTGCCAGCAGTCCGGGGGGGGACAGGGTAAATTCACCCCTCCACTTT.

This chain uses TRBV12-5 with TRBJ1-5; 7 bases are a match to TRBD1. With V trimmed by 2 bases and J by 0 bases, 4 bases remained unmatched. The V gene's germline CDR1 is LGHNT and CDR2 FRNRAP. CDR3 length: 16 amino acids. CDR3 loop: CASGLWTGYSNQPQHF. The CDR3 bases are TGTGCTAGTGGTTTGTGGACAGGTTATAGCAATCAGCCCCAGCATTTT.

CDR3 nucleotides: TGTGCCATCAGTACTAGCGGGGGTTACACCGGGGAGCTGTTTTTT. It codes for CAISTSGGYTGELFF. This sequence joins TRBV10-3 and TRBJ2-2; 11 nucleotides match TRBD2. After removal of 5 bases from V and 3 bases from J, the junction contained 2 bases not matched to a gene. The CDR3 has 15 residues. Germline V gives CDR1 ENHRY, CDR2 SYGVKD.

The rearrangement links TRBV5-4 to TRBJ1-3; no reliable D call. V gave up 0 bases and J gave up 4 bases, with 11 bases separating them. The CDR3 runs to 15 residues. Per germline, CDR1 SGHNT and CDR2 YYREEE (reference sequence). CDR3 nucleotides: TGTGCCAGCAGCTTGGGGGCTGTCTCCGGAAACACCATATATTTT. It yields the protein CASSLGAVSGNTIYF.

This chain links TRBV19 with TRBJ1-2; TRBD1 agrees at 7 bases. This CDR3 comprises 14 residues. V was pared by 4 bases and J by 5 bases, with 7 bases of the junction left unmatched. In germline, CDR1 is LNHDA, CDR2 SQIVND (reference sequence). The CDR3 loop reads CASSTRDRSYGYTF. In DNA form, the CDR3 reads TGTGCCAGTAGTACCCGGGACAGATCGTATGGCTACACCTTC.

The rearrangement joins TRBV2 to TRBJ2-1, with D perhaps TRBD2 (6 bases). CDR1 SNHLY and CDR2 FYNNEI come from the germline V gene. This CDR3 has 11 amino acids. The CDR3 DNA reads TGTGGCGGGGTCTCCTACAATGAGCAGTTCTTC. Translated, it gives CGGVSYNEQFF.

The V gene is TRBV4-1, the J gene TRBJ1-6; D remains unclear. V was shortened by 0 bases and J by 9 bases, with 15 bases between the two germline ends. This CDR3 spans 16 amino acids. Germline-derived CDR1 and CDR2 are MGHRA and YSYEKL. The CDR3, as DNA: TGCGCCAGCAGCCAAGATTGGGCAGGTGGAATTTCACCCCTCCACTTT. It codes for CASSQDWAGGISPLHF.

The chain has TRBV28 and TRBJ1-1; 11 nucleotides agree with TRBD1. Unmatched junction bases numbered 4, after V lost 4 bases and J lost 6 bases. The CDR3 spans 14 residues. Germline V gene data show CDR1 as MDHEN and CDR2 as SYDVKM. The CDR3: CASSSPGQGAEAFF. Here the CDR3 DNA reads TGTGCCAGCAGTTCCCCGGGACAGGGGGCTGAAGCTTTCTTT.